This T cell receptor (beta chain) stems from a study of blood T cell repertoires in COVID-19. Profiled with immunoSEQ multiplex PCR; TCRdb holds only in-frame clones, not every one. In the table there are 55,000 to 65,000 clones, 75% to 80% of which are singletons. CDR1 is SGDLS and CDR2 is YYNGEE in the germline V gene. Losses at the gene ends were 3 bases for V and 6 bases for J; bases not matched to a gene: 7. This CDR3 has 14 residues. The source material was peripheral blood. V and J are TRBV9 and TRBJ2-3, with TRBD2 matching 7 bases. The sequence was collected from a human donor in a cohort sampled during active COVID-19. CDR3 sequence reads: CASSGGTTGDTQYF. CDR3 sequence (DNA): TGTGCCAGCAGCGGCGGGACTACTGGGGATACGCAGTATTTT.